What follows is one TCR beta chain and its context. Its cognate antigen is unknown. The sample is drawn from a study of shared clonotypes between healthy human individuals. Study-level information: A couple of female and a few male donors aged 18 to 49 were enrolled. The study's findings and limits: In four donors, around 5% of naive CD4 clonotypes appeared in common.

Only in-frame clones appear in the TCRdb table, and some are missing; sequencing was by immunoSEQ multiplex PCR. Counted here are about 610,000 clones, roughly 96% occurring once; the ten biggest clones make up 0.11%. CD45RO-negative cells were positively selected for CCR7, leaving out terminally differentiated effector memory CD45RA+ cells. Donors were Caucasian adults residing in Nashville, Tennessee, USA. The CDR3 runs to 12 residues. V lost 5 bases, J lost 8 bases, and 15 bases lay in between. CDR1 is GTSNPN and CDR2 is SVGIG in the germline V gene (reference sequence). The chain combines TRBV30 with TRBJ1-2; no reliable D call. Sequencing was performed on naive CD8+ T cells sorted from blood. The sequence was collected from a woman in her twenties or thirties in good health. The CDR3 DNA reads TGTGCCTGGCTACGACAAGGTGAGGGCTACACCTTC. This sequence encodes CAWLRQGEGYTF. The complete variable domain, with remaining parts taken from reference TRBV30 and TRBJ1-2, reads SQTIHQWPATLVQPVGSPLSLECTVEGTSNPNLYWYRQAAGRGLQLLFYSVGIGQISSEVPQNLSASRPQDRQFILSSKKLLLSDSGFYLCAWLRQGEGYTFGSGTRLTVV.